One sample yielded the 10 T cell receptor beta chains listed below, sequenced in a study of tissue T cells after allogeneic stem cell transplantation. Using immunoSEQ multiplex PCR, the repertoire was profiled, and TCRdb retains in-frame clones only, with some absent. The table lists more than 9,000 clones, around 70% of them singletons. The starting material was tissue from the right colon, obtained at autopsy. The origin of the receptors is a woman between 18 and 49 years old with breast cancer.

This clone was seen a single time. CDR3 protein: CASSSNRGSNEKLFF. Written as DNA, the CDR3 is TGTGCCAGCAGCTCAAACAGGGGGTCTAATGAAAAACTGTTTTTT. The rearrangement links TRBV7-2 to TRBJ1-4, with 8 bases identical to TRBD1. The germline gives CDR1 SGHTA, CDR2 FQGNSA. CDR3 length: 15 residues. V dropped 4 bases and J dropped 3; count of bases not matched to a gene: 4.

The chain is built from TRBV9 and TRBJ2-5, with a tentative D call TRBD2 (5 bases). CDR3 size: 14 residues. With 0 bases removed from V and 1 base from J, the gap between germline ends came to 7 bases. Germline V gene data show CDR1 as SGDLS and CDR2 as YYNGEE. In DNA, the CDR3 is TGTGCCAGCAGCGTAGGGGGAGTCCAAGAGACCCAGTACTTC. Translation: CASSVGGVQETQYF.

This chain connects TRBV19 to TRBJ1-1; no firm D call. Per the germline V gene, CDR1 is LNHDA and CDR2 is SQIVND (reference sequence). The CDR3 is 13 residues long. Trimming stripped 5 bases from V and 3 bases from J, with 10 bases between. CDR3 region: CASSLGVYTEAFF. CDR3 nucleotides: TGTGCCAGTAGTCTCGGGGTATACACTGAAGCTTTCTTT.

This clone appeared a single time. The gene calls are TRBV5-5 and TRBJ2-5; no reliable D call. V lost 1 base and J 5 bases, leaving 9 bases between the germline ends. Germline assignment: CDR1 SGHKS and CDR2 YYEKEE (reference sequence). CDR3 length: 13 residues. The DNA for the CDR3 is TGTGCCAGCAGCTTGACCAGCTCGGAGACCCAGTACTTC. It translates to CASSLTSSETQYF.

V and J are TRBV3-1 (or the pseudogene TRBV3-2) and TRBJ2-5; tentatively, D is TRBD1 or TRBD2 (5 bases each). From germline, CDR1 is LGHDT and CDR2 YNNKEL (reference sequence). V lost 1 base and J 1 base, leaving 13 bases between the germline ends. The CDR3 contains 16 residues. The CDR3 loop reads CASSQVIRDGQETQYF. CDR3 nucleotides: TGTGCCAGCAGCCAAGTAATCCGGGACGGCCAAGAGACCCAGTACTTC.

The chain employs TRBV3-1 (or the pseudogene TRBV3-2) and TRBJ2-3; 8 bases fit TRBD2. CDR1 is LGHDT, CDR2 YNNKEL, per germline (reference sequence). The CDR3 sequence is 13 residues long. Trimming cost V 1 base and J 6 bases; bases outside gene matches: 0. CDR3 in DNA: TGTGCCAGCAGCCAAGGGACTAGCGATACGCAGTATTTT. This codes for CASSQGTSDTQYF.

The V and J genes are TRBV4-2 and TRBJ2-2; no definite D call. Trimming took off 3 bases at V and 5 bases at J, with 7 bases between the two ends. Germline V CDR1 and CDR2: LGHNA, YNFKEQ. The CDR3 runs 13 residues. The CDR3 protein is CASSQDRTGELFF. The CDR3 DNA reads TGTGCCAGCAGCCAGGACCGGACCGGGGAGCTGTTTTTT.

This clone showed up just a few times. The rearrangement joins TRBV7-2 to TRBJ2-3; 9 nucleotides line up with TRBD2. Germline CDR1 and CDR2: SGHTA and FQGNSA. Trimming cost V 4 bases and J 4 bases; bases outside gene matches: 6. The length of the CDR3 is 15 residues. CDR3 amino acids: CASSSSGDPADTQYF. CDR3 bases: TGTGCCAGCAGCTCTAGCGGGGATCCAGCAGATACGCAGTATTTT.

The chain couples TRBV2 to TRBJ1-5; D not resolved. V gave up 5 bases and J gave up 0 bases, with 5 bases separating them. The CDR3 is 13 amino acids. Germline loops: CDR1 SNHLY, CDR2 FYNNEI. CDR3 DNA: TGTGCCAGCAGTTGGAATAGCAATCAGCCCCAGCATTTT. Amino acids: CASSWNSNQPQHF. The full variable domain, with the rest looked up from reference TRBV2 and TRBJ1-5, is EPEVTQTPSHQVTQMGQEVILRCVPISNHLYFYWYRQILGQKVEFLVSFYNNEISEKSEIFDDQFSVERPDGSNFTLKIRSTKLEDSAMYFCASSWNSNQPQHFGDGTRLSIL.

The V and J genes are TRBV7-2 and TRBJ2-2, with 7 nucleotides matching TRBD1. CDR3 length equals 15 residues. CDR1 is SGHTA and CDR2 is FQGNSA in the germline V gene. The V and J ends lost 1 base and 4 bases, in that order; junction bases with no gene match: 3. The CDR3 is CASSLVGGVTGELFF. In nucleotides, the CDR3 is TGTGCCAGCAGCTTAGTAGGGGGCGTCACCGGGGAGCTGTTTTTT.